This entry lists 26 T cell receptor beta chains sequenced from one sample in a study of T cells expressing NK-cell markers. TCRdb re-called the 5' RACE reads, yielding one record per CDR3 amino acid sequence without DNA. The table lists under 200,000 distinct CDR3 sequences. Sequencing was carried out using blood T cells: a sorted CD56 or NKG2C T cell subset, CD4+ or CD8+ T cells, or bulk PBMC T cells (not recorded which). The receptors derive from a woman aged 18 to 69 in good health.

The V gene is TRBV3-1, the J gene TRBJ2-3; TCRdb selects TRBD2, and the lack of DNA leaves this call unchecked. The CDR3 covers 17 residues. The germline gives CDR1 LGHDT, CDR2 YNNKEL (reference sequence). The CDR3 region is CASSRGLAGGSVDTQYF.

The chain couples TRBV5-1 to TRBJ2-3; lacking DNA, the TRBD1 call made by TCRdb goes unchecked. CDR1 SGHRS and CDR2 YFSETQ come from the germline V gene. The CDR3 spans 15 residues. The CDR3 sequence is CASSRGGTGRNTQYF.

The J gene is TRBJ1-3, the V gene TRBV29-1; absent DNA, TCRdb's TRBD1 call cannot be checked. CDR3 size: 13 residues. Germline CDR1 SQVTM, CDR2 ANQGSEA. CDR3 region: CSVVWQGSNTIYF. The complete variable domain, with remaining parts taken from reference TRBV29-1 and TRBJ1-3, reads SAVISQKPSRDICQRGTSLTIQCQVDSQVTMMFWYRQQPGQSLTLIATANQGSEATYESGFVIDKFPISRPNLTFSTLTVSNMSPEDSSIYLCSVVWQGSNTIYFGEGSWLTVV.

The gene calls are TRBV5-1 and TRBJ1-4; TCRdb lists TRBD1, though no DNA is available to test this call. Germline loops: CDR1 SGHRS, CDR2 YFSETQ. The CDR3 sequence is 16 residues long. This CDR3 reads CASSLVGPGQGEKLFF.

The chain employs TRBV7-6 and TRBJ2-7; TCRdb indicates TRBD1, and absent DNA this call remains unverified. CDR1 is SGHVS and CDR2 is FNYEAQ in the germline V gene. The length of the CDR3 is 18 residues. CDR3 region: CASSLLPPLAGGPYEQYF. The full variable domain, in which reference TRBV7-6 and TRBJ2-7 provide the parts outside the CDR3, is GAGVSQSPRYKVTKRGQDVALRCDPISGHVSLYWYRQALGQGPEFLTYFNYEAQQDKSGLPNDRFSAERPEGSISTLTIQRTEQRDSAMYRCASSLLPPLAGGPYEQYFGPGTRLTVT.

The J gene is TRBJ2-1, the V gene TRBV28; absent DNA, TCRdb's TRBD1 call cannot be checked. Per the germline V gene, CDR1 is MDHEN and CDR2 is SYDVKM. The CDR3 length is 16 residues. CDR3 in amino acids: CASRRAGTGTGIEQFF.

The J gene is TRBJ2-1, the V gene TRBV20-1; TCRdb proposes TRBD2, but this gene call is untestable without DNA. The CDR3 runs to 18 residues. Germline V lookup: CDR1 DFQATT, CDR2 SNEGSKA (reference sequence). The CDR3 here is CSARPGLAGGRSYNEQFF.

The CDR3 protein is CASSPVTGFTAPLHF. The chain couples TRBV14 to TRBJ1-6; there is no DNA to check the TCRdb D call of TRBD1. The CDR3 extends over 15 amino acids. CDR1 is SGHDN and CDR2 is FVKESK in the germline V gene.

The V and J genes are TRBV13 and TRBJ2-7; with no DNA, the TCRdb D assignment of TRBD1 cannot be verified. Germline V gives CDR1 PRHDT, CDR2 FYEKMQ (reference sequence). The CDR3 runs 14 residues. CDR3: CASSFDRTSKEQYF.

The J gene is TRBJ2-3, the V gene TRBV20-1. CDR3 length: 11 residues. CDR1 and CDR2 from the germline V gene are DFQATT and SNEGSKA (reference sequence). The CDR3 sequence is CSASLEGTQYF.

The rearrangement uses TRBV7-8 and TRBJ1-2. This CDR3 has 14 amino acids. Germline V lookup: CDR1 SGHVS, CDR2 FQNEAQ. This chain's CDR3 is CASSPRSSFYGYTF.

This rearrangement joins TRBV5-6 to TRBJ2-3; the D call of TRBD2 rests on TCRdb alone, since no DNA is present to check it. The CDR3 contains 16 residues. The V gene's germline CDR1 is SGHDT and CDR2 YYEEEE. CDR3 sequence reads: CASSSIAGDGADTQYF.

Here the CDR3 reads CASSARTEENTEAFF. The chain combines TRBV7-6 with TRBJ1-1; TCRdb picks TRBD1, but there is no DNA to check that call. The CDR3 consists of 15 residues. Germline values: CDR1 SGHVS, CDR2 FNYEAQ.

The chain uses TRBV20-1 and TRBJ2-5; as DNA is missing, the TRBD2 call by TCRdb cannot be tested. Germline V CDR1 and CDR2: DFQATT, SNEGSKA (reference sequence). The length of the CDR3 is 15 residues. CDR3 in amino acids: CSARETSGGGKTQYF.

The CDR3 here is CSAPKGGSEAFF. The J gene is TRBJ1-1, the V gene TRBV20-1. Germline values: CDR1 DFQATT, CDR2 SNEGSKA (reference sequence). The CDR3 consists of 12 residues.

The CDR3 region is CSAMSGGASNTQYF. The V gene is TRBV20-1, the J gene TRBJ2-3; there is no DNA to check the TCRdb D call of TRBD2. Looked up from germline, CDR1 is DFQATT and CDR2 is SNEGSKA (reference sequence). CDR3 length: 14 residues.

The V gene is TRBV11-2, the J gene TRBJ2-7; TCRdb gives TRBD1 as the D gene, but with no DNA this cannot be confirmed. CDR1 and CDR2 (germline): SGHAT, FQNNGV. The CDR3 has 15 residues. Here the CDR3 reads CASRKPGRETYEQYF.

The CDR3 here is CASSDGEPYEQYF. This chain joins TRBV2 and TRBJ2-7. The germline V gene encodes CDR1 SNHLY and CDR2 FYNNEI. This CDR3 comprises 13 residues.

The chain uses TRBV12-3 or TRBV12-4 and TRBJ1-2; no DNA is available, so the TRBD1 call from TCRdb remains unchecked. The CDR3 extends over 14 amino acids. CDR3 in amino acids: CASSLDRFGYGYTF.

The chain links TRBV5-1 to TRBJ1-4; absent DNA, TCRdb's TRBD1 call cannot be checked. The CDR3 is 15 amino acids. Looked up from germline, CDR1 is SGHRS and CDR2 is YFSETQ. The chain's CDR3 is CASRPATGSNEKLFF.

The chain employs TRBV5-1 and TRBJ2-1; TCRdb gives TRBD1 as the D gene, but with no DNA this cannot be confirmed. CDR3 length: 14 residues. Germline CDR1 reads SGHRS; CDR2 reads YFSETQ. CDR3 residues: CASRGTGVHNEQFF. Full variable domain (rest looked up from reference TRBV5-1 and TRBJ2-1): KAGVTQTPRYLIKTRGQQVTLSCSPISGHRSVSWYQQTPGQGLQFLFEYFSETQRNKGNFPGRFSGRQFSNSRSEMNVSTLELGDSALYLCASRGTGVHNEQFFGPGTRLTVL.

This chain uses TRBV5-1 with TRBJ2-5; the D call from TCRdb, TRBD2, cannot be confirmed without DNA. The CDR3 consists of 16 residues. In germline, CDR1 is SGHRS, CDR2 YFSETQ. CDR3 region: CASSLGGLANQETQYF.

V and J are TRBV28 and TRBJ1-5; TCRdb's assignment of TRBD1 cannot be checked, as there is no DNA. The CDR3 has 15 residues. CDR1 and CDR2 (germline): MDHEN, SYDVKM. CDR3 residues: CASSIGTGRNQPQHF.

The chain recombines TRBV3-1 with TRBJ1-1. CDR3 length: 14 amino acids. CDR1 and CDR2 (germline): LGHDT, YNNKEL (reference sequence). The CDR3: CASSKMPNGAEAFF.

The chain couples TRBV7-9 to TRBJ2-2; TCRdb calls TRBD2, which cannot be checked without DNA. CDR1 and CDR2 from the germline V gene are SEHNR and FQNEAQ (reference sequence). CDR3 length: 15 residues. CDR3 residues: CASSATSGDTGELFF.

J is TRBJ2-3 and V is TRBV7-3; with no DNA, the TCRdb D assignment of TRBD2 cannot be verified. The germline V gene encodes CDR1 SGHTA and CDR2 FQGTGA. CDR3 length: 14 amino acids. The CDR3: CASSPGGPPDTQYF.